This T cell receptor beta chain was sequenced for a study of blood T cell repertoires in COVID-19. The junction had 9 bases not matched to a gene; V was cut back by 2 bases and J by 4 bases. Germline CDR1 reads KGHSH; CDR2 reads LQKENI. CDR3 length: 17 residues. Study processing details: For nucleated cells, counts were estimated from reference gene primer amplification. The method was immunoSEQ multiplex PCR; TCRdb's version includes in-frame clones alone and lacks a portion of them. For V, J and clone size, that table is used; D and trimming come from the DNA. The profile shows some 170,000 clones, around 84% of them singletons.

This receptor was taken from a man between 50 and 59 years old who had recovered from COVID-19. Sequenced material: PBMCs or T cells enriched from blood (not recorded which). V and J are TRBV18 and TRBJ2-5; 11 nucleotides match TRBD1. CDR3 loop: CASSPNTGTGGGETQYF. CDR3 sequence (DNA): TGTGCCAGCTCACCAAATACTGGGACAGGGGGAGGAGAGACCCAGTACTTC. The full variable domain, rest sourced from reference TRBV18 and TRBJ2-5, is NAGVMQNPRHLVRRRGQEARLRCSPMKGHSHVYWYRQLPEEGLKFMVYLQKENIIDESGMPKERFSAEFPKEGPSILRIQQVVRGDSAAYFCASSPNTGTGGGETQYFGPGTRLLVL.